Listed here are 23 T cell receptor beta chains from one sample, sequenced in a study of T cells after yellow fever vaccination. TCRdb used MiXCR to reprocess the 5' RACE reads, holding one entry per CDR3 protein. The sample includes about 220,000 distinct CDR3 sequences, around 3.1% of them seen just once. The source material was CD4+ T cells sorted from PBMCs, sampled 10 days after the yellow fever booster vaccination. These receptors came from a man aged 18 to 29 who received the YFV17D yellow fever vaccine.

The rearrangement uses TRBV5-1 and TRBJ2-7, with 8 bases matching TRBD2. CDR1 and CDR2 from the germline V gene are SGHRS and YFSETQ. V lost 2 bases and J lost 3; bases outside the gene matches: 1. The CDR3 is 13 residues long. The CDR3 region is CASSFRGGYEQYF. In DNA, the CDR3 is TGCGCCAGCAGCTTTCGGGGGGGCTACGAGCAGTACTTC.

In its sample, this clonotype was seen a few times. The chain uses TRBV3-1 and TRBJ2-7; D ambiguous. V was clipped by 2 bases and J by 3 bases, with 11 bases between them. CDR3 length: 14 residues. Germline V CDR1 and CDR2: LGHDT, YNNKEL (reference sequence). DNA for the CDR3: TGTGCCAGCAGCCAATTGGTCCTGGGCTACGAGCAGTACTTC. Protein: CASSQLVLGYEQYF.

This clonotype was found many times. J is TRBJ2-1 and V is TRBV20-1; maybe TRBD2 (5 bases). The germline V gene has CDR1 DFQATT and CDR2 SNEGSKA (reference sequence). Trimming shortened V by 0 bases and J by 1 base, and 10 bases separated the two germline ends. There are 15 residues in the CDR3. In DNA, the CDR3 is TGCAGTGCTAGAGACGGGAAGTTGTCCTACAATGAGCAGTTCTTC. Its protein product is CSARDGKLSYNEQFF.

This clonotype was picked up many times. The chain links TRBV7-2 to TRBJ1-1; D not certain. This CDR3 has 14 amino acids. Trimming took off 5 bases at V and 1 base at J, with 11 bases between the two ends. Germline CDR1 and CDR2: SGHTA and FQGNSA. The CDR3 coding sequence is TGTGCCAGCAGCCCAGGTGCAGCGAACACTGAAGCTTTCTTT. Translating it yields CASSPGAANTEAFF.

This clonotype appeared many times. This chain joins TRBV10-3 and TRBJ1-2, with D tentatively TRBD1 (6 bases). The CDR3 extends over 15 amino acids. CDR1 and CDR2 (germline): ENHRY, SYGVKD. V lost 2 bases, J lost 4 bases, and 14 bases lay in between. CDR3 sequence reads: CAISEGVQGSYGYTF. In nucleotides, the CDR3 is TGTGCCATCAGTGAGGGGGTACAGGGATCCTATGGCTACACCTTC.

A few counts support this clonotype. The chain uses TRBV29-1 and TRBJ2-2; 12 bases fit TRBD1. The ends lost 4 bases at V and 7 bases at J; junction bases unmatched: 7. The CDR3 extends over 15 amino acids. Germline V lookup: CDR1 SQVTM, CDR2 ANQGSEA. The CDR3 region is CSVGGTGGFHGELFF. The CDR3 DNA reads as TGCAGCGTTGGTGGGACAGGGGGCTTTCACGGGGAGCTGTTTTTT.

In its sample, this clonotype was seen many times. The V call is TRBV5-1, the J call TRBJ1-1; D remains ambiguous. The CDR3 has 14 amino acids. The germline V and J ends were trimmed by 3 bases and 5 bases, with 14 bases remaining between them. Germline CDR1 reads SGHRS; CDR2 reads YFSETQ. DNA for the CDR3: TGCGCCAGCAGCTCCGGCTACTCGGGGACTGAAGCTTTCTTT. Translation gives CASSSGYSGTEAFF.

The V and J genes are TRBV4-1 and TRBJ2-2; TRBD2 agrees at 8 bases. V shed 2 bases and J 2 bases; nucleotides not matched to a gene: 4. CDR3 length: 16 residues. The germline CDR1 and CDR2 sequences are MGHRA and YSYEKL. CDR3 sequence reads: CASSQLAGGNTGELFF. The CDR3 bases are TGCGCCAGCAGCCAACTCGCGGGGGGTAACACCGGGGAGCTGTTTTTT.

The DNA of the CDR3 is TGCGCCAGCAGCCAAGGGTCGGGACAGAAGGCTTTCTTT. Amino acid sequence: CASSQGSGQKAFF. The chain uses TRBV4-3 and TRBJ1-1; 7 bases align to TRBD1. The junction had 7 bases not matched to a gene; V was cut back by 1 base and J by 11 bases. The CDR3 consists of 13 residues. Germline V gene data show CDR1 as LGHNA and CDR2 as YSLEER.

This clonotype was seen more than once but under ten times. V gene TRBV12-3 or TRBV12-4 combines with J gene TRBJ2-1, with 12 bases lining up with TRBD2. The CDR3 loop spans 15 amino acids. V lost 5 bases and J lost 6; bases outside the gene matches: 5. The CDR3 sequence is CASSPSGGAVNEQFF. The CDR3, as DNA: TGTGCCAGCAGTCCTAGCGGGGGGGCGGTCAATGAGCAGTTCTTC.

The DNA of the CDR3 is TGTGCCAGCAGCTTCTTACAGGACTACAATGAGCAGTTCTTC. It translates to CASSFLQDYNEQFF. V and J are TRBV7-2 and TRBJ2-1; perhaps TRBD1 as D (5 bases). Trimming took 3 bases from V and 3 from J, leaving 9 bases between them. The CDR3 totals 14 residues. Germline values: CDR1 SGHTA, CDR2 FQGNSA.

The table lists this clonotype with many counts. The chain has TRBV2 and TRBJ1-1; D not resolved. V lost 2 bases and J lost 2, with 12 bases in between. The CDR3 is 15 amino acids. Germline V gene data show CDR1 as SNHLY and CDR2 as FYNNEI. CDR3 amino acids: CASSELGDKNTEAFF. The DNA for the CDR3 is TGTGCCAGCAGTGAATTAGGAGATAAAAACACTGAAGCTTTCTTT.

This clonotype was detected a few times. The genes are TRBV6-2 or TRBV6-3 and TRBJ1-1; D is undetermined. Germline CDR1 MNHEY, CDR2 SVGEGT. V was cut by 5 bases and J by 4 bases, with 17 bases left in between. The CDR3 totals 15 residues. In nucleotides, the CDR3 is TGTGCCAGCAGTACCGATCCAATTGGGTCCACTGAAGCTTTCTTT. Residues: CASSTDPIGSTEAFF.

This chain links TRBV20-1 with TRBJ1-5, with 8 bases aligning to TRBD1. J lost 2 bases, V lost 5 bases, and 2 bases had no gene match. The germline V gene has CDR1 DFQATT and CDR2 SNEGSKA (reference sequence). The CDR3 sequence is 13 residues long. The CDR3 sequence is CSAPTGGNQPQHF. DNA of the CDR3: TGCAGTGCTCCGACAGGGGGCAATCAGCCCCAGCATTTT.

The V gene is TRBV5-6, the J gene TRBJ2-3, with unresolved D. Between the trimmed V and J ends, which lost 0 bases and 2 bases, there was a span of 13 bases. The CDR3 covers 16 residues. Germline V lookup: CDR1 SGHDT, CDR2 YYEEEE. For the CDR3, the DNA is TGTGCCAGCAGCTTGGTGAGCCTCAAAGCCACAGATACGCAGTATTTT. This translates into CASSLVSLKATDTQYF.

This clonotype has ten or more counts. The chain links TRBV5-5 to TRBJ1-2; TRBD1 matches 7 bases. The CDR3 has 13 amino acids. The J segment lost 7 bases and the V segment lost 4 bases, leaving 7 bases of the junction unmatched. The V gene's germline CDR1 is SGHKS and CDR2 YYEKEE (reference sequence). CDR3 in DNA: TGTGCCAGCAGCATTGAGGGGGCTGGTGGCTACACCTTC. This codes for CASSIEGAGGYTF. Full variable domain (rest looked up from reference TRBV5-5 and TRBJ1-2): DAGVTQSPTHLIKTRGQQVTLRCSPISGHKSVSWYQQVLGQGPQFIFQYYEKEERGRGNFPDRFSARQFPNYSSELNVNALLLGDSALYLCASSIEGAGGYTFGSGTRLTVV.

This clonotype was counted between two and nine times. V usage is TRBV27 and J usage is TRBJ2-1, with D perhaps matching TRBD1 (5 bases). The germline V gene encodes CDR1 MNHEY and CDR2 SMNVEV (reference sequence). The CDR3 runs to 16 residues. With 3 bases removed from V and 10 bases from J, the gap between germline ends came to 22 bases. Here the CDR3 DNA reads TGTGCCAGCAGTTTGTCACACTTTTCCAGGGTTAGGGAGCAGTTCTTC. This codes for CASSLSHFSRVREQFF.

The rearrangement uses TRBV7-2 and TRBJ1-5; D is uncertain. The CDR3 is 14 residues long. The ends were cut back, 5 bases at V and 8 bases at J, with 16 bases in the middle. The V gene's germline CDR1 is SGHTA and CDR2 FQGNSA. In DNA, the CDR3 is TGTGCCAGCAGCCCCTCAGGCCTTGGGGAGCCCCAGCATTTT. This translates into CASSPSGLGEPQHF.

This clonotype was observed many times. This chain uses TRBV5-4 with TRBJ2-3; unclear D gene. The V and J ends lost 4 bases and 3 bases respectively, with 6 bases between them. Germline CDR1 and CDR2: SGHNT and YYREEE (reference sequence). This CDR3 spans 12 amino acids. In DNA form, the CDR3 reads TGTGCCAGCAGCACGAATACAGATACGCAGTATTTT. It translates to CASSTNTDTQYF.

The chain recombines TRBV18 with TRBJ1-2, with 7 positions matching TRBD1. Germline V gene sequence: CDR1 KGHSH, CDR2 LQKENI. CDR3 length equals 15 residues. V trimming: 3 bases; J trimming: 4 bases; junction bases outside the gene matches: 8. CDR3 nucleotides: TGTGCCAGCTCACCCGACAGGGCCAATCCCTATGGCTACACCTTC. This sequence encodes CASSPDRANPYGYTF.

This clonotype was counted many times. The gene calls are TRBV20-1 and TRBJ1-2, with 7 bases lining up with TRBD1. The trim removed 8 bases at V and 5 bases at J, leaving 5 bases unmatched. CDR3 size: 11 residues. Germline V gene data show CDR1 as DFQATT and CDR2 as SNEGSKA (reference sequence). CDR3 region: CSSTGEYGYTF. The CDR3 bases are TGCAGTTCAACAGGGGAGTATGGCTACACCTTC.

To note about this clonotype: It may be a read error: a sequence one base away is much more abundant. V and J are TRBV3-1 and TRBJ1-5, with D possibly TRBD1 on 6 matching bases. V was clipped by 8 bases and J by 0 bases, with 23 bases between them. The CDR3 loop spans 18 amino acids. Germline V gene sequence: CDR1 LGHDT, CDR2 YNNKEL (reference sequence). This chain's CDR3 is CASSSISGAGDSNQPQHF. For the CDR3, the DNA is TGTGCCAGCTCATCGATTTCGGGGGCAGGGGATAGCAATCAGCCCCAGCATTTT.

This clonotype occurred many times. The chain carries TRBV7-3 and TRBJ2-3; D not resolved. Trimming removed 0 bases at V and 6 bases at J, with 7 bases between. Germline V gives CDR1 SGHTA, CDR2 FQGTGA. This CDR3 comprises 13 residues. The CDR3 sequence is CASSLTKLDTQYF. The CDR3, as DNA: TGTGCCAGCAGCTTAACAAAGCTGGATACGCAGTATTTT.